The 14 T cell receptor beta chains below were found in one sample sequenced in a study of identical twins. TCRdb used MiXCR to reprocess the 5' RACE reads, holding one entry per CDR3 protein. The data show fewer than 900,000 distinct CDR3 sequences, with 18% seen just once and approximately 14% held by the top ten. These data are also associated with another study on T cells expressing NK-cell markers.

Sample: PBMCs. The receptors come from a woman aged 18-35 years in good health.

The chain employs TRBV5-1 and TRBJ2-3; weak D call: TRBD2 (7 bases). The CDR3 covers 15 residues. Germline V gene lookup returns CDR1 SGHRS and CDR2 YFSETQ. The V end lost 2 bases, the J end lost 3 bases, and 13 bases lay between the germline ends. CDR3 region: CASSFRGALTDTQYF. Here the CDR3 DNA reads TGCGCCAGCAGCTTCCGGGGGGCCCTGACAGATACGCAGTATTTT.

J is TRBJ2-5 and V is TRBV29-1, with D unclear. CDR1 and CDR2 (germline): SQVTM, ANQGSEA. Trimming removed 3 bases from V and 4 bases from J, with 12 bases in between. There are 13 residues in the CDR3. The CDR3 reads CSVDRGFRETQYF. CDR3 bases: TGCAGCGTTGACCGCGGCTTCCGAGAGACCCAGTACTTC. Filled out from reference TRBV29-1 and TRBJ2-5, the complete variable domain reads SAVISQKPSRDICQRGTSLTIQCQVDSQVTMMFWYRQQPGQSLTLIATANQGSEATYESGFVIDKFPISRPNLTFSTLTVSNMSPEDSSIYLCSVDRGFRETQYFGPGTRLLVL.

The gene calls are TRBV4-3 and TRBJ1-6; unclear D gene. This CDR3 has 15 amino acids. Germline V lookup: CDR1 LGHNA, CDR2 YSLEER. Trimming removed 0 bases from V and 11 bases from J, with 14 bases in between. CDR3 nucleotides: TGCGCCAGCAGCCAAGAGGTTCTGCTTAGGACACCCCTCCACTTT. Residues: CASSQEVLLRTPLHF.

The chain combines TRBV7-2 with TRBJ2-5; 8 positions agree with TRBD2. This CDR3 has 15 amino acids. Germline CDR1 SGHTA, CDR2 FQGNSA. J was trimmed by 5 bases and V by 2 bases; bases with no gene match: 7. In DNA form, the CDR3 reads TGTGCCAGCAGCTTATCCGGGGGGGCCGAGGAGACCCAGTACTTC. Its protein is CASSLSGGAEETQYF.

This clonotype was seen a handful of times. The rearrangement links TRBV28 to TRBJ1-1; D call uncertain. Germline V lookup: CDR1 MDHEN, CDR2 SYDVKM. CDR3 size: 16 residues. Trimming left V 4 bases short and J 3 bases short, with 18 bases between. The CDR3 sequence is CASSYGWPRSDTEAFF. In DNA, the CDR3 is TGTGCCAGCAGTTACGGTTGGCCAAGAAGTGACACTGAAGCTTTCTTT.

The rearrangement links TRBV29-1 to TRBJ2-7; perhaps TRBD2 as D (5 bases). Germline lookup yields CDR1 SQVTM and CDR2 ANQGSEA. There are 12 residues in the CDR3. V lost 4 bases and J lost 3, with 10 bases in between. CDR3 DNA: TGCAGCGTTGGGGGAGCCCACTACGAGCAGTACTTC. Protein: CSVGGAHYEQYF.

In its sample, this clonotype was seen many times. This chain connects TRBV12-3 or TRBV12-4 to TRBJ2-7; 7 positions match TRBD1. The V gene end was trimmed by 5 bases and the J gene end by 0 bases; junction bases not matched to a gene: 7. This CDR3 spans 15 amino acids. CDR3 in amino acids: CASSLQGRPSYEQYF. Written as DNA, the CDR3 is TGTGCCAGCAGTCTACAGGGGCGGCCCTCCTACGAGCAGTACTTC.

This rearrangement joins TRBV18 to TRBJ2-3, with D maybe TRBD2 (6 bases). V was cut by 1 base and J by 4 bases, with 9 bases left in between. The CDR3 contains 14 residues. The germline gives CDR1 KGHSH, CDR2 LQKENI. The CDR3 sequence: CASSPQGGADTQYF. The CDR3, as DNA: TGTGCCAGCTCACCACAAGGCGGGGCAGATACGCAGTATTTT.

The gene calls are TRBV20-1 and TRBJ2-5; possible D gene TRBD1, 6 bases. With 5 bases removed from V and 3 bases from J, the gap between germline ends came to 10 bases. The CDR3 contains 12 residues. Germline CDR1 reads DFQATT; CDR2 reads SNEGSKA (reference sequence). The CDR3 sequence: CSAGRGKETQYF. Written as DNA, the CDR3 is TGCAGTGCTGGAAGGGGGAAAGAGACCCAGTACTTC.

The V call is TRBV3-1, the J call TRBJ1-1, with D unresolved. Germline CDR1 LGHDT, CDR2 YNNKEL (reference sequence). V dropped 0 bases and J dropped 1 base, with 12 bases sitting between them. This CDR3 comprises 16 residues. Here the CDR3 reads CASSQDAGRANTEAFF. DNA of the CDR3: TGTGCCAGCAGCCAAGATGCGGGCAGAGCGAACACTGAAGCTTTCTTT.

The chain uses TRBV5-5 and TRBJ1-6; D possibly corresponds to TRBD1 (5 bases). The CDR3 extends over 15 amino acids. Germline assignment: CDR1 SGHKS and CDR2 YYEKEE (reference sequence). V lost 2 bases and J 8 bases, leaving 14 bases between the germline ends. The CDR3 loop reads CASSLQAGGDSPLHF. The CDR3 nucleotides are TGTGCCAGCAGCTTACAGGCAGGCGGGGATTCACCCCTCCACTTT.

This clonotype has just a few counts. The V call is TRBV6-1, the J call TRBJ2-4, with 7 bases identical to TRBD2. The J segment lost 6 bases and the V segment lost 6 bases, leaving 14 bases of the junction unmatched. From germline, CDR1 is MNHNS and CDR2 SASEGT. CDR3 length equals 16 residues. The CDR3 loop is CASSNGRPDVGNIQYF. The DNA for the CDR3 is TGTGCCAGCAGCAACGGGAGGCCAGATGTCGGAAACATTCAGTACTTC.

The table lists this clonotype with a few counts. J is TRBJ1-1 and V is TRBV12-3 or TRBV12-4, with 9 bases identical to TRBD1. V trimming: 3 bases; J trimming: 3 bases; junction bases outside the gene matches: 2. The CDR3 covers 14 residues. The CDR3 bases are TGTGCCAGCAGTTTCCGGACAGGGGACACTGAAGCTTTCTTT. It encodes CASSFRTGDTEAFF.

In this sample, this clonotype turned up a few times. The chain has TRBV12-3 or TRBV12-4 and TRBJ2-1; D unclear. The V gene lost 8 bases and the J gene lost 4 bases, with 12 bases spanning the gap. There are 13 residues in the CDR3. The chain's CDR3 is CASLHEAYNEQFF. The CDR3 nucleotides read TGTGCCAGCCTCCATGAGGCATACAATGAGCAGTTCTTC.